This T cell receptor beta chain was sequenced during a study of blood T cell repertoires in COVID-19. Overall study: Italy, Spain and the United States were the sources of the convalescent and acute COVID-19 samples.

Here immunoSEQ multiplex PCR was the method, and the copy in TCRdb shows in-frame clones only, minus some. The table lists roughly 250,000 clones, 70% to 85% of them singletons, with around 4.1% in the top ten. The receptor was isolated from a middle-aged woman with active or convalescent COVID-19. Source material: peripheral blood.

The CDR3 loop is CATGGVGQAYGYTF. The CDR3 DNA reads as TGCGCCACTGGAGGGGTGGGACAGGCCTATGGCTACACCTTC. The chain combines TRBV4-1 with TRBJ1-2, with 8 positions matching TRBD1. With V trimmed by 10 bases and J by 4 bases, 11 bases remained unmatched. The CDR3 runs to 14 residues. Germline CDR1 and CDR2: MGHRA and YSYEKL.